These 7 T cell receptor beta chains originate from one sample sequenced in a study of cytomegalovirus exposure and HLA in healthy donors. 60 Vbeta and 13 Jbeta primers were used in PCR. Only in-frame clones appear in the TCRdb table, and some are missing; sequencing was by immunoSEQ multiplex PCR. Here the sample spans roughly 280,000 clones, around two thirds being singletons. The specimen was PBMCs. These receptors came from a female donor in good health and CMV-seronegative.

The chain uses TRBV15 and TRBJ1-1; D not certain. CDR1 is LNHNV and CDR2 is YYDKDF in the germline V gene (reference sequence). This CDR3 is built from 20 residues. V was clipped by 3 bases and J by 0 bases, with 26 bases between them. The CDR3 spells CATSRELGRSREPMNTEAFF. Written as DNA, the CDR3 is TGTGCCACCAGCAGGGAACTGGGTCGCTCGAGGGAACCCATGAACACTGAAGCTTTCTTT.

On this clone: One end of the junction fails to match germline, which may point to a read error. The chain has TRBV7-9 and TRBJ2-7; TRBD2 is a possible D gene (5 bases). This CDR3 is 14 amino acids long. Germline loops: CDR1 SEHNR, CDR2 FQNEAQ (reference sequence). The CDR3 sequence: CSSSPGWGSYEQYF. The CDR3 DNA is TGTTCCAGCAGCCCGGGGTGGGGCTCCTACGAGCAGTACTTC.

CDR3 amino acids: CASRGGGMELETQYF. In DNA form, the CDR3 reads TGTGCCAGCAGAGGGGGGGGGATGGAATTAGAGACCCAGTACTTC. The rearrangement joins TRBV7-9 to TRBJ2-5; possible D gene TRBD2, 7 bases. Germline CDR1 SEHNR, CDR2 FQNEAQ (reference sequence). V lost 6 bases and J lost 4, with 18 bases in between. The CDR3 length is 15 residues. The full variable domain, in which reference TRBV7-9 and TRBJ2-5 provide the parts outside the CDR3, is DTGVSQNPRHKITKRGQNVTFRCDPISEHNRLYWYRQTLGQGPEFLTYFQNEAQLEKSRLLSDRFSAERPKGSFSTLEIQRTEQGDSAMYLCASRGGGMELETQYFGPGTRLLVL.

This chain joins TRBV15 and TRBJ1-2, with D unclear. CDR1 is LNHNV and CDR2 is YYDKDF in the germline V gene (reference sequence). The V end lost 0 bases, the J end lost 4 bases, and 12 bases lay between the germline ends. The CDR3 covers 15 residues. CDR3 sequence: CATSRDRAAGYGYTF. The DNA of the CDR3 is TGTGCCACCAGCAGAGATCGGGCAGCGGGCTATGGCTACACCTTC.

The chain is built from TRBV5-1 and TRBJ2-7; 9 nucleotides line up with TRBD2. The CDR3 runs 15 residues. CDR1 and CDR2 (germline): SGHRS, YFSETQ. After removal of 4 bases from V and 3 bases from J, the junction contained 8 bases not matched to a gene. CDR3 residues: CASSLAGGPIYEQYF. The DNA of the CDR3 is TGCGCCAGCAGCCTCGCGGGAGGGCCTATCTACGAGCAGTACTTC.

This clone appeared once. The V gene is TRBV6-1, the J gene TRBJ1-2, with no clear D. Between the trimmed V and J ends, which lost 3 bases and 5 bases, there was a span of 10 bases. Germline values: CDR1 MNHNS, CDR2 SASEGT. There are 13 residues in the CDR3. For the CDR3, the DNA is TGTGCCAGCAGTGACGGGTTTGGGTATGGCTACACCTTC. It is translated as CASSDGFGYGYTF.

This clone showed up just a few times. The CDR3 spells CASSPYGDGNQPQHF. CDR3 in DNA: TGTGCCAGTAGCCCATACGGGGATGGCAATCAGCCCCAGCATTTT. J is TRBJ1-5 and V is TRBV19; D uncertain. The CDR3 loop spans 15 amino acids. From germline, CDR1 is LNHDA and CDR2 SQIVND (reference sequence). V lost 6 bases and J 2 bases, leaving 14 bases between the germline ends.